This T cell receptor (beta chain) derives from a study of T-cell reconstitution after alpha-beta-depleted transplantation in children. Notes on this clonotype: Antigen: not known.

The CDR3 covers 16 residues. Trimming stripped 0 bases from V and 1 base from J, with 10 bases between. The germline V gene has CDR1 KGHDR and CDR2 SFDVKD. Study-level findings and limits: Newly generated T cells supplied most T-cell counts and diversity one year post-transplant. The study traced high day-60 TCRbeta diversity in some patients to surviving recipient T cells and thymic progenitors.

Unique molecular identifiers were used in preparing the TCRbeta library. From the PCR reads, TCRdb called clonotypes with MiXCR, one entry per CDR3 protein. The repertoire holds around 490,000 distinct CDR3 sequences, with approximately 10% as singletons. The receptor was derived from a female patient aged 2 to 10 who had a stem cell transplant for aplastic anemia, so the T cells may come from the graft donor. This chain connects TRBV24-1 to TRBJ2-3; D might be TRBD2 (5 bases). The sample here was PBMCs, mostly from graft donor cells, taken 180 days after TCRalphabeta/CD19-depleted stem cell transplant. The CDR3 loop is CATSDLYGDGTDTQYF. CDR3 coding DNA: TGTGCCACCAGTGATTTGTACGGGGATGGCACAGATACGCAGTATTTT.